The rows below give T cell receptor beta chains drawn from one sample of a study of a mutant IDH1 vaccine in newly diagnosed glioma. These receptors have no identified antigens. TCRdb's table, derived via immunoSEQ multiplex PCR, lists solely in-frame clones and lacks some. The data hold 31,000 or so clones, with 81% observed a single time. Sequenced material: PBMCs, taken from a glioma patient whose treatment included an IDH1 peptide vaccine. The receptors were sampled from a man aged 25-45 years with glioma. The CDR3 runs from the conserved cysteine through the conserved F or W. The order of the fields is D gene, clone size, V gene, J gene, CDR3 protein, CDR3 DNA. D genes are given only for firm matches. Expanded clones get a size class; other rows say once, few or many, or leave the size out.

D gene: NA; clone size: NA; V gene: TRBV6-5; J gene: TRBJ2-7; CDR3 protein: CASSYGQSYEQYF; CDR3 DNA: TGTGCCAGCAGTTACGGACAGTCCTACGAGCAGTACTTC
D gene: NA; clone size: NA; V gene: TRBV7-8; J gene: TRBJ2-7; CDR3 protein: CASRYRDGGFYEQYF; CDR3 DNA: TGTGCCAGCAGATACAGGGATGGGGGGTTCTACGAGCAGTACTTC
D gene: NA; clone size: NA; V gene: TRBV6-5; J gene: TRBJ2-1; CDR3 protein: CASSYSSSSYNEQFF; CDR3 DNA: TGTGCCAGCAGTTACTCTAGCAGCTCCTACAATGAGCAGTTCTTC
D gene: NA; clone size: NA; V gene: TRBV6-1; J gene: TRBJ1-5; CDR3 protein: CASMYSNQPQHF; CDR3 DNA: TGTGCCAGCATGTATAGCAATCAGCCCCAGCATTTT
D gene: NA; clone size: few; V gene: TRBV5-6; J gene: TRBJ1-1; CDR3 protein: CASSWGPFRRSTEAFF; CDR3 DNA: TGTGCCAGCAGCTGGGGGCCGTTCAGGCGGAGCACTGAAGCTTTCTTT
D gene: NA; clone size: NA; V gene: TRBV30; J gene: TRBJ1-2; CDR3 protein: CAWSVRLGYGYTF; CDR3 DNA: TGTGCCTGGAGTGTACGATTGGGCTATGGCTACACCTTC
D gene: TRBD2; clone size: once; V gene: TRBV5-1; J gene: TRBJ2-2; CDR3 protein: CASSLSGASTGELFF; CDR3 DNA: TGCGCCAGCAGCTTGAGCGGGGCTAGCACCGGGGAGCTGTTTTTT
D gene: TRBD1; clone size: NA; V gene: TRBV19; J gene: TRBJ2-5; CDR3 protein: CASSPRQGRGETQYF; CDR3 DNA: TGTGCCAGTAGTCCCAGACAGGGAAGAGGGGAGACCCAGTACTTC
D gene: TRBD1; clone size: NA; V gene: TRBV9; J gene: TRBJ1-4; CDR3 protein: CASSVATGQGIGEKLFF; CDR3 DNA: TGTGCCAGCAGCGTAGCTACGGGACAGGGGATTGGGGAAAAACTGTTTTTT
D gene: NA; clone size: NA; V gene: TRBV7-9; J gene: TRBJ2-2; CDR3 protein: CASSLEAGIAGELFF; CDR3 DNA: TGTGCCAGCAGCTTAGAGGCAGGGATCGCCGGGGAGCTGTTTTTT
D gene: NA; clone size: NA; V gene: TRBV18; J gene: TRBJ1-1; CDR3 protein: CASSPPLGNTEAFF; CDR3 DNA: TGTGCCAGCTCACCACCGCTGGGGAACACTGAAGCTTTCTTT
D gene: NA; clone size: NA; V gene: TRBV7-6; J gene: TRBJ2-7; CDR3 protein: CASSLMSRAAYEQYF; CDR3 DNA: TGTGCCAGCAGCTTAATGTCCAGGGCGGCCTACGAGCAGTACTTC
D gene: TRBD2; clone size: NA; V gene: TRBV5-4; J gene: TRBJ2-3; CDR3 protein: CASSSTSGSTDTQYF; CDR3 DNA: TGTGCCAGCAGCTCGACTAGCGGGAGCACAGATACGCAGTATTTT